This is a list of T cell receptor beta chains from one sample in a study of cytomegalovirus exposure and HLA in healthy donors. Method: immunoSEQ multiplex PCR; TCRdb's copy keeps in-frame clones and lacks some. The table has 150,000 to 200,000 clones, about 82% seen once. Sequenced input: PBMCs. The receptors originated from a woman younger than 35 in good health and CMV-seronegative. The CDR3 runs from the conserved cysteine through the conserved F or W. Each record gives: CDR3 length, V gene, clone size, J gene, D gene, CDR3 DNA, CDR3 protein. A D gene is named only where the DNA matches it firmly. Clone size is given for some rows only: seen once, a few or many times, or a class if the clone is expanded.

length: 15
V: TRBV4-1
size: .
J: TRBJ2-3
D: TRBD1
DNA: TGCGCCAGCAGCCAGAGGGACAGGGGCACAGATACGCAGTATTTT
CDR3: CASSQRDRGTDTQYF

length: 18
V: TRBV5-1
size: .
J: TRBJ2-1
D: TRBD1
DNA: TGCGCCAGCAGCCCCTCCCGGGACAGGGGGGTGGGGTACAATGAGCAGTTCTTC
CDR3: CASSPSRDRGVGYNEQFF

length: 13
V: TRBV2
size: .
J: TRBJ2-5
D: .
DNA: TGTGCCAGCAAGCAGACTAGTCTGGGGACCCAGTACTTC
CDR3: CASKQTSLGTQYF

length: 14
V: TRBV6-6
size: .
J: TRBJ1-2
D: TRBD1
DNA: TGTGCCAGCACCCCGGGGACAGGGAGGTATGGCTACACCTTC
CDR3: CASTPGTGRYGYTF

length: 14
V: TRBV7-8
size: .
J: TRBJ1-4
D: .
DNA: TGTGCCAGCAGCTTAGCGAGGTGGCCCGAAAAACTGTTTTTT
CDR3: CASSLARWPEKLFF

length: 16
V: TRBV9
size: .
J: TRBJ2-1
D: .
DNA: TGTGCCAGCAGCGTAGTTGGCGGCAGCTCCTACAATGAGCAGTTCTTC
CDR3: CASSVVGGSSYNEQFF

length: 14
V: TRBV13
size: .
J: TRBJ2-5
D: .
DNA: TGTGCCAGCAGCCTCCGGACTGTCGCGGAGACCCAGTACTTC
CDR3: CASSLRTVAETQYF

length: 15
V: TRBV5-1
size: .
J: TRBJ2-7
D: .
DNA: TGCGCCAGCAGCTTGGTGGCCGGGAGCGAAGCCGAGCAGTACTTC
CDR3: CASSLVAGSEAEQYF

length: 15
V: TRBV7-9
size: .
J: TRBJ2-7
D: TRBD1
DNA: TGTGCCAGCAGCCTAGGGACAGGGTACCAATACGAGCAGTACTTC
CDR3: CASSLGTGYQYEQYF

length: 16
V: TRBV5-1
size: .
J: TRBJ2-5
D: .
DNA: TGCGCCAGCTCCCAAAGGGCGGGCCTCGAAAAAGAGACCCAGTACTTC
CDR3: CASSQRAGLEKETQYF

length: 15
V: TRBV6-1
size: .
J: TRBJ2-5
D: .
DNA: TGTGCCAGCAGTGAAGGCCGGGGAGGACAAGAGACCCAGTACTTC
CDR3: CASSEGRGGQETQYF

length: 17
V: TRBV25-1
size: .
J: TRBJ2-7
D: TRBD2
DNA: TGTGCCAGCAGTGAATGGCGAGCGGGGGCCGTCTCCTACGAGCAGTACTTC
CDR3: CASSEWRAGAVSYEQYF

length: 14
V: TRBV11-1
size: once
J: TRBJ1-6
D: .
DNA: TGTGCCAGCAGCTTGTTGCAGGATAATTCACCCCTCCACTTT
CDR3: CASSLLQDNSPLHF

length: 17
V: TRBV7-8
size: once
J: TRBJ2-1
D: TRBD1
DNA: TGTGCCAGCAGCTTAGAGGCCGGGACAGGATCCTACAATGAGCAGTTCTTC
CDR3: CASSLEAGTGSYNEQFF

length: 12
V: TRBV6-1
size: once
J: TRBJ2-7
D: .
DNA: TGTGCCATCCATATCCAGCGATGGGAGCAGTACTTC
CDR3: CAIHIQRWEQYF

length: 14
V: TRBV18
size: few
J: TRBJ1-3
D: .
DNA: TGTGCCAGCTCACCTTCAGGCTCTGGAAACACCATATATTTT
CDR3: CASSPSGSGNTIYF

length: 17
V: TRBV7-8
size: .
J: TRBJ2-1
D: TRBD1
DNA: TGTGCCAGCAGCGCTAGAGGACCGGGACAGGGGTACAATGAGCAGTTCTTC
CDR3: CASSARGPGQGYNEQFF

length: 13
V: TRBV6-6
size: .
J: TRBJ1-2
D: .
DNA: TGTGCCAGCAGTTCGGAGAATAACTATGGCTACACCTTC
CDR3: CASSSENNYGYTF

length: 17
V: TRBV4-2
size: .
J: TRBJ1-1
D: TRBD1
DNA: TGTGCCAGCAGCCCAGAGCCACAGGGGTGGGGGGACACTGAAGCTTTCTTT
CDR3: CASSPEPQGWGDTEAFF

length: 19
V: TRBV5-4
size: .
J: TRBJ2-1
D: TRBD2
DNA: TGTGCCAGCAGCTTGGCGGGACTAGCGGGACGGCGACTAAACAATGAGCAGTTCTTC
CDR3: CASSLAGLAGRRLNNEQFF

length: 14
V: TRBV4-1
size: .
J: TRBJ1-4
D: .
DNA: TGCGCCAGCAGGGTCCGGGACATGGGTGAAAAACTGTTTTTT
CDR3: CASRVRDMGEKLFF

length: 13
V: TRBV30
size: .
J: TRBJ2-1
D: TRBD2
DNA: TGTGCCTCCAGGGGACTAGCCACAAATGAGCAGTTCTTC
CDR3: CASRGLATNEQFF

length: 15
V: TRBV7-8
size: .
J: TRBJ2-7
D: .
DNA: TGTGCCAGCAGCTTAGCGCACCGGCTAGGGGGCGAGCAGTACTTC
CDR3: CASSLAHRLGGEQYF

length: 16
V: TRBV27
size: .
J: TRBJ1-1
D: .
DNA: TGTGCCAGCAGTTTATCGTACGGGAGTCGGAACACTGAAGCTTTCTTT
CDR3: CASSLSYGSRNTEAFF

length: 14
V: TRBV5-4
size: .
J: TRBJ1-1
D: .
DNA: TGTGCCAGCAGCTTCCGGGACACGAACACTGAAGCTTTCTTT
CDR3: CASSFRDTNTEAFF

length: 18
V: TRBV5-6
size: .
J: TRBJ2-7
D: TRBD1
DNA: TGTGCCAGCAGCTTAAGTGTTATGTGGGACAGGAGATACTACGAGCAGTACTTC
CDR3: CASSLSVMWDRRYYEQYF

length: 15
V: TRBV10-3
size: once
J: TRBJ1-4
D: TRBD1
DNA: TGTGCCATCAGTGACACCGGGACAGGGGACGAAAAACTGTTTTTT
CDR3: CAISDTGTGDEKLFF

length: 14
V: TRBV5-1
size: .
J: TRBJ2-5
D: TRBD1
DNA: TGCGCCAGCAGCAACGGACAGGTCAGCGAGACCCAGTACTTC
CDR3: CASSNGQVSETQYF

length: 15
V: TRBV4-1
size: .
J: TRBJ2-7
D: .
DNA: TGCGCCAGCAGCCAAGAAGCCGGGGGAGAATACGAGCAGTACTTC
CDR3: CASSQEAGGEYEQYF

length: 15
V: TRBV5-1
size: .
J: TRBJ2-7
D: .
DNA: TGCGCCAGCAGCTTGTATGCAGGGCCAGCCTACGAGCAGTACTTC
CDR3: CASSLYAGPAYEQYF

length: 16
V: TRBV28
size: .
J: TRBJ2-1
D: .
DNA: TGTGCCAGCAGTTTATTAGCGGAGCGCTCCTACAATGAGCAGTTCTTC
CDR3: CASSLLAERSYNEQFF

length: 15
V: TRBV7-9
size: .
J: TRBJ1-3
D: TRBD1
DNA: TGTGCCAGCAGCTGGGACACAGGGGTCCCCTCGGCCATATATTTT
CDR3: CASSWDTGVPSAIYF

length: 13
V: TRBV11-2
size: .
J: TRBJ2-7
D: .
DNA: TGTGCCAGCAGGACTGGCAGCACCTACGAGCAGTACTTC
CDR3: CASRTGSTYEQYF

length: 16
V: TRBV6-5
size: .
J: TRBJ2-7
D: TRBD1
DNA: TGTGCCAGCAGTTCTTCCTTTACCGGGACAGCGGTCGAGCAGTACTTC
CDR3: CASSSSFTGTAVEQYF

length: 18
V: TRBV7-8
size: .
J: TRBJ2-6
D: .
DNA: TGTGCCAGCAGCTCACGTCTGGGGCGTGGATCTGGGGCCAACGTCCTGACTTTC
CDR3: CASSSRLGRGSGANVLTF

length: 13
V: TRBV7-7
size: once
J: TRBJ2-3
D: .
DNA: TGTGCCAGCAGGATGGGGCCCACAGATACGCAGTATTTT
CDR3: CASRMGPTDTQYF

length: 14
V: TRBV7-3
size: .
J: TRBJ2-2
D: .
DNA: TGTGCCAGCAGCATCTCCAGGGATGCCGGGGAGCTGTTTTTT
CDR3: CASSISRDAGELFF

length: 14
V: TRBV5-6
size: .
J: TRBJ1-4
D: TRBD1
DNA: TGTGCCAGCAGCTGGGACAGGATTAATGAAAAACTGTTTTTT
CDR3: CASSWDRINEKLFF

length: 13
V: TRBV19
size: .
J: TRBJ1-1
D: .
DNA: TGTGCCAGTAGTATAGCACATTACACTGAAGCTTTCTTT
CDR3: CASSIAHYTEAFF

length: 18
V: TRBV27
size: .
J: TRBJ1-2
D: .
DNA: TGTGCCAGCAGTTCCTCGACCTTTGGCTGGGAGGGAAGCTATGGCTACACCTTC
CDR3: CASSSSTFGWEGSYGYTF